This entry is about one TCR beta chain. The target antigen is unknown. This entry is derived from a study of T cell responses to AZD1222 COVID-19 vaccine. Clones were read by immunoSEQ multiplex PCR, and TCRdb kept only the in-frame ones, dropping some. The sample shows more than 95,000 clones, more than 70% of them seen only once. Overall study results and limits: Scientists sampled the repertoires only once the peak T cell response had passed.

This receptor was taken from an adult who received the AZD1222 COVID-19 vaccine. The source material was peripheral blood, sampled 28 days after the second AZD1222 dose.

The CDR3 loop reads CASSLDLQGAQPQHF. The CDR3 DNA reads as TGTGCCAGCAGCTTAGATCTGCAGGGGGCCCAGCCCCAGCATTTT. The V and J genes are TRBV7-2 and TRBJ1-5, with 8 positions matching TRBD1. Germline assignment: CDR1 SGHTA and CDR2 FQGNSA. V lost 1 base to trimming and J lost 7 bases; unmatched junction nucleotides: 6. The CDR3 runs to 15 residues.